This paragraph covers one TCR beta chain sequence. Its specificity is not known. The CDR3 contains 15 residues. Losses at the gene ends were 0 bases for V and 2 bases for J; bases not matched to a gene: 5. The germline V gene encodes CDR1 SGHRS and CDR2 YFSETQ. This record belongs to a study of CD8 T cells in ankylosing spondylitis. Findings and limits, study-wide: Within matched ankylosing spondylitis synovial fluid, disease-linked clones were reportedly significantly enriched.

TCRdb called the 5' RACE reads again in MiXCR, with one record for every CDR3 protein. Of about 360,000 distinct CDR3 sequences in the sample, more than 20% were seen once. The sequencing input was blood, either unsorted or a sorted T cell fraction (not recorded which). The source of this sequence is a male donor with ankylosing spondylitis or in good health (not recorded which). The rearrangement joins TRBV5-1 to TRBJ2-7, with 7 bases matching TRBD1. CDR3 in amino acids: CASSLEQGHTYEQYF. In DNA, the CDR3 is TGCGCCAGCAGCTTGGAACAGGGGCACACCTACGAGCAGTACTTC.